Listed here are 17 T cell receptor beta chains from one sample, sequenced in a study of cytomegalovirus exposure and HLA in healthy donors. PCR used 60 Vbeta primers and 13 Jbeta primers. TCRdb's table, derived via immunoSEQ multiplex PCR, lists solely in-frame clones and lacks some. The data hold about 120,000 clones, with roughly 70% observed a single time. The source material was PBMCs. The receptors were gathered from a young woman in good health and CMV-seronegative.

This chain connects TRBV9 to TRBJ2-7, with D possibly TRBD1 on 6 matching bases. Per the germline V gene, CDR1 is SGDLS and CDR2 is YYNGEE. V lost 2 bases, J lost 0 bases, and 12 bases lay in between. The CDR3 totals 15 residues. The CDR3, as DNA: TGTGCCAGCAGCGTTAGGGACACTAGCTCCTACGAGCAGTACTTC. Translated: CASSVRDTSSYEQYF.

The V and J genes are TRBV10-1 and TRBJ2-5, with D perhaps matching TRBD2 (5 bases). With the DNA end fitting TRBJ2-7 better, the J assignment may be wrong. CDR3 length: 15 residues. In germline, CDR1 is WNHNN, CDR2 SYGVQD (reference sequence). This CDR3 reads CASSESRSSVDEQYF. CDR3 DNA sequence: TGCGCCAGCAGTGAGTCTAGGAGTAGCGTAGACGAGCAGTACTTC.

This rearrangement joins TRBV7-6 to TRBJ1-6, with D perhaps matching TRBD1 (5 bases). This CDR3 is built from 16 residues. Germline V gene data show CDR1 as SGHVS and CDR2 as FNYEAQ. V shed 5 bases and J shed 5 bases, with 16 bases lying between them. This chain's CDR3 is CASSRSEQGNNSPLHF. In DNA, the CDR3 is TGTGCCAGCAGCCGGTCGGAGCAGGGAAATAATTCACCCCTCCACTTT.

V is TRBV13 and J is TRBJ2-6; 7 positions agree with TRBD1. Germline CDR1 PRHDT, CDR2 FYEKMQ (reference sequence). Unmatched junction bases numbered 9, after V lost 7 bases and J lost 0 bases. CDR3 length equals 17 residues. The DNA of the CDR3 is TGTGCCAGCAACCGACAGGGAGACTTCTCTGGGGCCAACGTCCTGACTTTC. Translation: CASNRQGDFSGANVLTF.

This rearrangement joins TRBV7-8 to TRBJ2-7; weak D call: TRBD2 (6 bases). The CDR3 consists of 14 residues. Trimming removed 6 bases from V and 4 bases from J, with 16 bases in between. The germline CDR1 and CDR2 sequences are SGHVS and FQNEAQ. The CDR3 coding sequence is TGTGCCAGCAGTTTTTCCCGGGACTCATACGAGCAGTACTTC. Protein sequence: CASSFSRDSYEQYF. The full variable domain, completed using reference TRBV7-8 and TRBJ2-7, is GAGVSQSPRYKVAKRGQDVALRCDPISGHVSLFWYQQALGQGPEFLTYFQNEAQLDKSGLPSDRFFAERPEGSVSTLKIQRTQQEDSAVYLCASSFSRDSYEQYFGPGTRLTVT.

This clone showed up just once. This chain links TRBV28 with TRBJ1-2, with D tentatively TRBD1 (5 bases). Germline values: CDR1 MDHEN, CDR2 SYDVKM. The V and J ends lost 6 bases and 8 bases respectively, with 13 bases between them. The CDR3 runs 12 residues. Written as DNA, the CDR3 is TGTGCCAGCAGCCCTCAGGGTAGGGGCTACACCTTC. It encodes CASSPQGRGYTF.

On this clone: A read error may produce the germline difference seen at one junction end. The chain carries TRBV19 and TRBJ1-1; 8 bases line up with TRBD1. This CDR3 is built from 9 residues. CDR1 is LNHDA, CDR2 SQIVND, per germline (reference sequence). The CDR3: CASGRDRIF. The CDR3 DNA reads as TGTGCCAGTGGGCGGGACAGGATCTTT.

The J gene is TRBJ2-3, the V gene TRBV7-9, with D tentatively TRBD1 (5 bases). Germline CDR1 reads SEHNR; CDR2 reads FQNEAQ (reference sequence). V was shortened by 3 bases and J by 2 bases, with 9 bases between the two germline ends. The CDR3 is 14 residues long. The CDR3 DNA follows: TGTGCCAGCAGCTTGACAGTAGACACAGATACGCAGTATTTT. The encoded protein is CASSLTVDTDTQYF.

This chain uses TRBV6-4 with TRBJ1-2; 10 bases fit TRBD1. V was pared by 0 bases and J by 4 bases, with 8 bases of the junction left unmatched. Per germline, CDR1 MRHNA and CDR2 SNTAGT. The length of the CDR3 is 17 residues. CDR3 bases: TGTGCCAGCAGTGACTCGGTGCGGGACAGGGGAATCTATGGCTACACCTTC. It yields the protein CASSDSVRDRGIYGYTF.

This clone was observed a handful of times. The chain links TRBV6-5 to TRBJ2-1, with 8 bases aligning to TRBD2. This CDR3 spans 15 amino acids. V trimming: 2 bases; J trimming: 5 bases; junction bases outside the gene matches: 5. Germline V lookup: CDR1 MNHEY, CDR2 SVGAGI. The CDR3 nucleotides read TGTGCCAGCAGTTACGGTATAGCGGGGAACAATGAGCAGTTCTTC. Its protein product is CASSYGIAGNNEQFF.

The V and J genes are TRBV4-1 and TRBJ2-4; D unresolved. There are 14 residues in the CDR3. Germline assignment: CDR1 MGHRA and CDR2 YSYEKL. V lost 5 bases to trimming and J lost 0 bases, with 8 bases between them. The CDR3 here is CASSYSLAKNIQYF. The CDR3 DNA is TGCGCCAGCAGCTATTCGTTAGCCAAAAACATTCAGTACTTC.

This clone occurred a few times. CDR3 loop: CASTGQGDTEAFF. The CDR3 coding sequence is TGTGCCAGCACCGGACAGGGAGACACTGAAGCTTTCTTT. This rearrangement joins TRBV2 to TRBJ1-1; 8 nucleotides line up with TRBD1. This CDR3 is built from 13 residues. The ends lost 7 bases at V and 3 bases at J; junction bases unmatched: 4. CDR1 is SNHLY and CDR2 is FYNNEI in the germline V gene. The entire variable domain, with the rest obtained from reference TRBV2 and TRBJ1-1, is as follows: EPEVTQTPSHQVTQMGQEVILRCVPISNHLYFYWYRQILGQKVEFLVSFYNNEISEKSEIFDDQFSVERPDGSNFTLKIRSTKLEDSAMYFCASTGQGDTEAFFGQGTRLTVV.

This chain joins TRBV7-9 and TRBJ2-1; 7 bases agree with TRBD1. J gave up 6 bases and V 6 bases, and 14 bases lay outside the gene matches. The V gene's germline CDR1 is SEHNR and CDR2 FQNEAQ (reference sequence). The CDR3 is made up of 16 amino acids. Here the CDR3 reads CASSHGTALRLNEQFF. The CDR3 DNA follows: TGTGCCAGCAGTCACGGGACAGCCCTTCGCCTCAATGAGCAGTTCTTC.

V gene TRBV18 combines with J gene TRBJ1-1; tentatively, D is TRBD1 (6 bases). Germline assignment: CDR1 KGHSH and CDR2 LQKENI. V lost 6 bases and J 5 bases, leaving 13 bases between the germline ends. The CDR3 has 13 residues. The CDR3: CASSLIQGTEAFF. CDR3 sequence (DNA): TGTGCCAGCTCTCTTATACAGGGAACTGAAGCTTTCTTT.

The chain couples TRBV6-6 to TRBJ1-1, with D possibly being TRBD1 (6 bases). V was pared by 4 bases and J by 6 bases, with 12 bases between. Germline V gene lookup returns CDR1 MNHNY and CDR2 SVGAGI (reference sequence). The CDR3 extends over 13 amino acids. The DNA of the CDR3 is TGTGCCAGCAGTTTAGGGGGGGTCGCTGAAGCTTTCTTT. Protein product: CASSLGGVAEAFF.

This clone has just a few counts. The V call is TRBV5-1, the J call TRBJ1-2; TRBD1 matches at 8 bases. Per germline, CDR1 SGHRS and CDR2 YFSETQ. V trimming: 3 bases; J trimming: 8 bases; junction bases outside the gene matches: 3. This CDR3 is built from 12 residues. CDR3: CASSWTGLGYTF. The CDR3 region has the DNA TGCGCCAGCAGCTGGACAGGGTTAGGCTACACCTTC.

This clone was seen once. The chain has TRBV28 and TRBJ1-2; the match to TRBD1 covers 8 bases. The CDR3 runs to 17 residues. Germline loops: CDR1 MDHEN, CDR2 SYDVKM. V lost 6 bases, J lost 0 bases, and 12 bases stayed unmatched. DNA for the CDR3: TGTGCCAGCAGGTCACCCCAGGGGGCTCTTACTAACTATGGCTACACCTTC. Protein sequence: CASRSPQGALTNYGYTF.